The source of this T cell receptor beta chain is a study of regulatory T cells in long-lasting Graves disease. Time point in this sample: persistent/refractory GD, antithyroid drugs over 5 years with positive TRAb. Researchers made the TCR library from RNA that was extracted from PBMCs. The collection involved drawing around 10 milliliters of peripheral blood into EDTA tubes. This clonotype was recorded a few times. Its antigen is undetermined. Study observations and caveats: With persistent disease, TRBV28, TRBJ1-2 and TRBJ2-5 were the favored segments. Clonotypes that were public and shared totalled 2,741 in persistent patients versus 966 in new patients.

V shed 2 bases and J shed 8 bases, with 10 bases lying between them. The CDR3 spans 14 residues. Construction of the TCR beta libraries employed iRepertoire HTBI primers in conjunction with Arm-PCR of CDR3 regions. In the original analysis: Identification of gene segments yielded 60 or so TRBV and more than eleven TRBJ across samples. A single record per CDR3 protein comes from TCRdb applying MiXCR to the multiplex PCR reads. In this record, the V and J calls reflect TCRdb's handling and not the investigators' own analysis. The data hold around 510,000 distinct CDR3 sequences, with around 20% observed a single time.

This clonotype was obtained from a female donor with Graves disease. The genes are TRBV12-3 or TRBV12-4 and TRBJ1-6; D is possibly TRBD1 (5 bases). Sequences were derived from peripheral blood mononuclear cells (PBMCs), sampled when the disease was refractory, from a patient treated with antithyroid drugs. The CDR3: CASSLQGGDSPLHF. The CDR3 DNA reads TGTGCCAGCAGTTTACAGGGAGGGGATTCACCCCTCCACTTT.